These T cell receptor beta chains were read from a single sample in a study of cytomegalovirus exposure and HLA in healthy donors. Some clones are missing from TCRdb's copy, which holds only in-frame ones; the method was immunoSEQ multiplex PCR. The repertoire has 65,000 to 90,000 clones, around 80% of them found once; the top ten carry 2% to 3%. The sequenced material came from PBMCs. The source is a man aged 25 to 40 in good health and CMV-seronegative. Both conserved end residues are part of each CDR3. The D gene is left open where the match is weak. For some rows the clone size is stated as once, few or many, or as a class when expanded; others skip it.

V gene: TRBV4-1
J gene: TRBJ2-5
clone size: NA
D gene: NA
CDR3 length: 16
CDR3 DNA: TGCGCCAGCAGCCAAGACGGAGGGACGGTCCAAGAGACCCAGTACTTC
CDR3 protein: CASSQDGGTVQETQYF

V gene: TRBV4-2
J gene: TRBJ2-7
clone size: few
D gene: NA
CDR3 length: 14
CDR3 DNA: TGTGCCAGCAGCCAAGACGAGGAGCCCAACGAGCAGTACTTC
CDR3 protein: CASSQDEEPNEQYF

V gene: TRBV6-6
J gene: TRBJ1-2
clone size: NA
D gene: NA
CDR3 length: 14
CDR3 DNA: TGTGCCAGCAGTTACGCCCGGGACACCTATGGCTACACCTTC
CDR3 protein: CASSYARDTYGYTF

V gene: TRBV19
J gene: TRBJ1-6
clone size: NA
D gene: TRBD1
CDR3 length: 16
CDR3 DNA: TGTGCCAGTAGTACATACGGACAGGGAAGTCATTCACCCCTCCACTTT
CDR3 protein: CASSTYGQGSHSPLHF

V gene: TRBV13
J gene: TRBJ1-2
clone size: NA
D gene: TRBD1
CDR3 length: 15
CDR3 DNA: TGTGCCAGCAGCTTACAATCTACAGGGGTATATGGCTACACCTTC
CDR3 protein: CASSLQSTGVYGYTF

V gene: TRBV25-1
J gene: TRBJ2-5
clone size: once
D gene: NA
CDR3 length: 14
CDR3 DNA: TGTGCCAGCGGGGGGTTGGATCAGGGAGAGGCCCAGTACTTC
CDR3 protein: CASGGLDQGEAQYF

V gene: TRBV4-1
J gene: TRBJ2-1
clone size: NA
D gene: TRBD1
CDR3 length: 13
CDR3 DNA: TGCGCCAGTAAGAGGGCAGGGGGCAATGAGCAGTTCTTC
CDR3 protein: CASKRAGGNEQFF

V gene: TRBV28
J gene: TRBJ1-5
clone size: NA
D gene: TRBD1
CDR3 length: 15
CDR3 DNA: TGTGCCAGCAGCCCAAATACAGGGGGCGGTCAGCCCCAGCATTTT
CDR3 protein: CASSPNTGGGQPQHF

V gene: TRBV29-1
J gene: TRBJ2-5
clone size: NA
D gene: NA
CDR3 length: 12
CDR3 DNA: TGCAGCGGATACAGGAGCCAAGAGACCCAGTACTTC
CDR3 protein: CSGYRSQETQYF

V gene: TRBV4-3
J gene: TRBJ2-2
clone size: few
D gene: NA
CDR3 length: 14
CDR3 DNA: TGCGCCAGCAGCCGACTAGTTCGGACCGGGGAGCTGTTTTTT
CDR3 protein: CASSRLVRTGELFF

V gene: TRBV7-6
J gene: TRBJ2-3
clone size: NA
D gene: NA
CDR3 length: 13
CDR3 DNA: TGTGCCAGCAGCTTAGTCTCCGGGGATACGCAGTATTTT
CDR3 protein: CASSLVSGDTQYF

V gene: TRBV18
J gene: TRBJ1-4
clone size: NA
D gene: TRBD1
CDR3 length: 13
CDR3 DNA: TGTGCCAGCTCGCCCGGGACAGATGAAAAACTGTTTTTT
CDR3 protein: CASSPGTDEKLFF

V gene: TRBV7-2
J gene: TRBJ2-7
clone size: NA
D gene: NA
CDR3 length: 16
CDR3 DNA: TGTGCCAGCAGCTTAATGGCGGGTACCTCAGCCCACGAGCAGTACTTC
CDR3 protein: CASSLMAGTSAHEQYF

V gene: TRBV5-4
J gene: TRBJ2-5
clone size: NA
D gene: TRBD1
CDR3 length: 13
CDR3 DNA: TGTGCCAGCACGACAGGGAGCCAAGAGACCCAGTACTTC
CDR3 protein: CASTTGSQETQYF

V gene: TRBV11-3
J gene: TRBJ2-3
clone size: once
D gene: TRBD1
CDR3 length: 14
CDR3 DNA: TGTGCCAGCAGCCTCGGACAGGTGGCAGATACGCAGTATTTT
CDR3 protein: CASSLGQVADTQYF

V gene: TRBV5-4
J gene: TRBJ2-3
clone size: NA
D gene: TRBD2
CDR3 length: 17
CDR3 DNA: TGTGCCAGCAGCTTAAGACTAGCGGGAGGGCACATAGATACGCAGTATTTT
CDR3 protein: CASSLRLAGGHIDTQYF

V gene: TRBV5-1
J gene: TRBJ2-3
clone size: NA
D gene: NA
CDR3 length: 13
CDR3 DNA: TGCGCCAGCAGCCCCGGGACTTCAGATACGCAGTATTTT
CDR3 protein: CASSPGTSDTQYF

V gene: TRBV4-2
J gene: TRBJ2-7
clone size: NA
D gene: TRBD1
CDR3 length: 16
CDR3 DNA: TGTGCCAGCAGCCAAGGCCCCCAGGGGGCTGTCCACGAGCAGTACTTC
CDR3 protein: CASSQGPQGAVHEQYF

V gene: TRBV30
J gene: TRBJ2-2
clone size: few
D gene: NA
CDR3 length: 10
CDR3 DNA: TGTGCCCGGGGAACCGGGGAGCTGTTTTTT
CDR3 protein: CARGTGELFF

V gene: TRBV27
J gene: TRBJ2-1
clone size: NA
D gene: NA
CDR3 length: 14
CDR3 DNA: TGTGCCAGCAGTTTGGACGGACAGTACAATGAGCAGTTCTTC
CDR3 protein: CASSLDGQYNEQFF

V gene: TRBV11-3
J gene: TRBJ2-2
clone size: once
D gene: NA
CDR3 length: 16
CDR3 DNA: TGTGCCAGCAGCCCCGGGACACTCGTTGACACCGGGGAGCTGTTTTTT
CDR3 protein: CASSPGTLVDTGELFF

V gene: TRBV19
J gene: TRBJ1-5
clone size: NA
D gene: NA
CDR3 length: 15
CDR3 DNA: TGTGCCAGTAAACTTACCGGGACACTCCATCAGCCCCAGCATTTT
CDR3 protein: CASKLTGTLHQPQHF

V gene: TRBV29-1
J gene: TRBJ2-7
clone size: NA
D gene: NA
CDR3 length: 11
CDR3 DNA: TGCAGCGCGCGGGGCTCCTACGAGCAGTACTTC
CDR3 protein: CSARGSYEQYF

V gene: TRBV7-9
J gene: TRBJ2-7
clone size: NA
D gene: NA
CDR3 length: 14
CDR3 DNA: TGTGCCAGCAGCTTAGTCTGGAGCTCCTACGAGCAGTACTTC
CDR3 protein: CASSLVWSSYEQYF

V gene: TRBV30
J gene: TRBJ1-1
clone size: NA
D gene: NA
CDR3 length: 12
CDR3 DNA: TGTGCCTGGACAAAGCTGAACACTGAAGCTTTCTTT
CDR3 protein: CAWTKLNTEAFF

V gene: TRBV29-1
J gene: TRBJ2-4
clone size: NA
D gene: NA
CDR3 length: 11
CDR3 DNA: TGCAGCGCCCTTAATTTAAACATTCAGTACTTC
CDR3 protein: CSALNLNIQYF

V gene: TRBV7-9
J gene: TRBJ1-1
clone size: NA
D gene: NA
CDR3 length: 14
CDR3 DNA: TGTGCCAGCAGCTTTTTAGAGTGGAACACTGAAGCTTTCTTT
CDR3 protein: CASSFLEWNTEAFF

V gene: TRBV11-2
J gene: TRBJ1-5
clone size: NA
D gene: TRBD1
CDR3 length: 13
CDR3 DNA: TGTGCCAGCAGCCGGGACAGATATCAGCCCCAGCATTTT
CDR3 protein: CASSRDRYQPQHF